This TCR beta chain was recovered during a study of cytomegalovirus exposure and HLA in healthy donors (dated by TCRdb to about 2017). About the full investigation: The roughly 670 repertoires of the first cohort and the roughly 110 validation repertoires were produced on the same platform, according to a later analysis. The study was designed to test whether signatures of past pathogen exposure could be identified by cataloging public T cell receptors. A separate validation cohort of over a hundred different subjects was used in addition to the approximately 610-subject first cohort. To predict cytomegalovirus infection status, the study brought together high-throughput TCR immunosequencing, statistical association of individual TCRs with disease status, and machine learning.

The library relied on the immunoSEQ multiplex PCR assay. Regarding the original processing steps: A statistical classification framework was built for diagnosing cytomegalovirus status from the catalog of TCR beta chain sequences. TCRdb took over this immuneACCESS table, retaining in-frame rearrangements with V and J assigned. Such tables are incomplete; in checked studies, under half of the missing clones stem from an unresolved V gene, and the remainder is unexplained. For V, J and clone size, that table is used; D and trimming come from the DNA. The sample yields 180,000 or so clones; roughly nine tenths were counted once. The ten largest clones capture approximately 2.5% of the sample. About this clone: This clone's antigen is unknown. Base qualities are missing; no much larger clone stands one base away.

The paper as a whole reports these results and caveats: A later analysis lacked HLA typing for the validation cohort, so it scored co-occurrence in that cohort across all 110 or so repertoires. Three of the identified cytomegalovirus-associated TCR beta chains were confirmed in vitro to be specific for cytomegalovirus antigens. The study listed around 160 TCR beta chains as associated with cytomegalovirus. In a later analysis, TCRs clustered in the first cohort were found to also tend to co-occur in the approximately 120 validation repertoires, with approximately 94% of cluster scores above 0. Most TCR sequences were seen in very few donors, while some public TCRs were found in many individuals. According to the authors, the approach could potentially be generalized to other disease states and immunological phenotypes. Cytomegalovirus status was reported to be diagnosed by the classifier with high specificity and sensitivity in both the original and validation cohorts.

The donors belonged to the validation cohort of over a hundred subjects, which was separate from the approximately 660-subject first cohort. Relative to germline, V is missing 5 bases and J is missing 4 bases, with 11 bases of the junction outside any gene match. The CDR1 and CDR2 encoded by the germline V gene (reference sequence) are MNHEY and SMNVEV. The CDR3 has 17 amino acids, counting the end cysteine and phenylalanine. The entry retains the CDR3 DNA only, 51 bases that are in frame from base 1. Sequences were obtained from PBMCs. The V and J segments used are TRBV27 and TRBJ2-3; a stretch of 11 junction bases matches TRBD1. This receptor was obtained from a man aged 18 to 30 in good health and CMV-seropositive. The CDR3 here reads CASSPGQGAMGADTQYF. The nucleotide sequence is given as TGTGCCAGCAGTCCCGGACAGGGGGCAATGGGGGCAGATACGCAGTATTTT.